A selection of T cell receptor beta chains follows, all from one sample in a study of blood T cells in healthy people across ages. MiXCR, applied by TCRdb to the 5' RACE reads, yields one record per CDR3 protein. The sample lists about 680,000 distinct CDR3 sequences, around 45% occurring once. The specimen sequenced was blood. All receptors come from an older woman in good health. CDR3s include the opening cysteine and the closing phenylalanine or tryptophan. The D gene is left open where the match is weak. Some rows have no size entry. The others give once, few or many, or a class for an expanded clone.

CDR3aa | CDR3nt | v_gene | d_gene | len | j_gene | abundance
CASSEVVMGAGANVLTF | TGTGCCAGCAGTGAAGTGGTCATGGGGGCTGGGGCCAACGTCCTGACTTTC | TRBV2 | - | 17 | TRBJ2-6 | -
CASSYKGQGSANVLTF | TGTGCCAGCAGTTATAAGGGACAGGGAAGTGCCAACGTCCTGACTTTC | TRBV6-5 | TRBD1 | 16 | TRBJ2-6 | -
CASSLGQGGLTDTQYF | TGTGCCAGCAGCTTAGGTCAGGGGGGACTCACAGATACGCAGTATTTT | TRBV7-9 | - | 16 | TRBJ2-3 | few
CASSQDRLVGREAYEQYF | TGTGCCAGCAGCCAAGACCGGTTGGTGGGACGGGAGGCGTACGAGCAGTACTTC | TRBV3-1 | TRBD2 | 18 | TRBJ2-7 | -
CASRVAGTGGSGEQFF | TGTGCCAGCAGGGTAGCCGGGACAGGGGGCTCGGGTGAGCAGTTCTTC | TRBV2 | TRBD1 | 16 | TRBJ2-1 | -
CASSFRDYSYNEQFF | TGTGCCAGCAGCTTCCGGGACTACTCCTACAATGAGCAGTTCTTC | TRBV11-2 | TRBD2 | 15 | TRBJ2-1 | -
CANSYQGAAGANVQTF | TGCGCCAACAGCTATCAGGGGGCGGCTGGGGCCAACGTCCAGACTTTC | TRBV5-1 | TRBD1 | 16 | TRBJ2-6 | -
CASSGSVAKNIQYF | TGTGCCAGCAGTGGTAGTGTAGCCAAAAACATTCAGTACTTC | TRBV6-5 | - | 14 | TRBJ2-4 | few
CSAGTSGASYEQYF | TGCAGCGCCGGGACTAGCGGGGCCAGCTACGAGCAGTACTTC | TRBV29-1 | TRBD2 | 14 | TRBJ2-7 | few
CASSQVGPGQHEQYF | TGTGCCAGCAGCCAAGTGGGCCCGGGACAGCACGAGCAGTACTTC | TRBV3-1 | TRBD1 | 15 | TRBJ2-7 | -
CSARAGWADTQYF | TGCAGTGCAAGGGCAGGGTGGGCAGATACGCAGTATTTT | TRBV20-1 | - | 13 | TRBJ2-3 | once